The rows below give T cell receptor beta chains drawn from one sample of a study of cytomegalovirus exposure and HLA in healthy donors. Sequenced by immunoSEQ multiplex PCR; TCRdb stores in-frame clones only, minus some. Counted here are about 200,000 clones, approximately 87% occurring once; the ten biggest clones make up about 1.2%. The sequencing input was PBMCs. The source of these receptors is a man aged 30-40 years in good health and CMV-seronegative. CDR3s include the opening cysteine and the closing phenylalanine or tryptophan. A D gene is named only where the DNA matches it firmly. Clone size appears in some rows only: once, few, many, or a class for an expanded clone.

>NA|16|TRBJ2-1|TRBV9|NA
TGTGCCAGCAGCGTAGGTGTTAGCAGCTCCTACAATGAGCAGTTCTTC
CASSVGVSSSYNEQFF
>NA|14|TRBJ2-7|TRBV5-1|NA
TGCGCCAGCAGCTCACGACAGGGGAGGGAAGAGCAGTACTTC
CASSSRQGREEQYF
>NA|15|TRBJ2-5|TRBV11-2|TRBD2
TGTGCCAGCAGCTTGGGCCTAGCGGAACAAGAGACCCAGTACTTC
CASSLGLAEQETQYF
>NA|13|TRBJ2-5|TRBV7-2|NA
TGTGCCAGCAGCTTAGTCGGGGAAGAGACCCAGTACTTC
CASSLVGEETQYF
>NA|16|TRBJ1-3|TRBV28|TRBD1
TGTGCCAGCAGTCCGGGGACAGGGGGTGGGGGAAACACCATATATTTT
CASSPGTGGGGNTIYF
>once|16|TRBJ1-1|TRBV29-1|TRBD1
TGCAGCGTTGAAGATATGGGCGACAGGGGGGTCACTGAAGCTTTCTTT
CSVEDMGDRGVTEAFF
>NA|16|TRBJ1-2|TRBV30|NA
TGTGCCTGGAGTGTAGCCCCGCATTGGGGCTACTATGGCTACACCTTC
CAWSVAPHWGYYGYTF
>NA|18|TRBJ2-7|TRBV5-4|TRBD2
TGTGCCAGCAGCTTGGGCCCACGGGGTGCGGGAGGGCCGGACGAGCAGTACTTC
CASSLGPRGAGGPDEQYF
>NA|16|TRBJ2-3|TRBV6-4|TRBD2
TGTGCCAGCAGTGACTCGTGGGAGGGATCCACAGATACGCGGTATTTT
CASSDSWEGSTDTRYF
>NA|15|TRBJ2-7|TRBV5-4|TRBD2
TGTGCCAGCAGCTTGGGTCCAAGCGGGGGCTTCGAGCAGTACTTC
CASSLGPSGGFEQYF
>NA|15|TRBJ1-1|TRBV6-5|TRBD1
TGTGCCACCATTAGGGGACAGCGATTGAACACTGAAGCTTTCTTT
CATIRGQRLNTEAFF
>NA|15|TRBJ2-7|TRBV2|NA
TGTGCCAGCAAATCGGGGCCAGGGGCGATCTACGAGCAGTACTTC
CASKSGPGAIYEQYF
>NA|15|TRBJ2-2|TRBV19|NA
TGTGCCAGTAGTATACAGGGAATTAACACCGGGGAGCTGTTTTTT
CASSIQGINTGELFF
>NA|17|TRBJ2-1|TRBV27|TRBD2
TGTGCCAGCAGTTTAGGCCCCACCGGGACTAGCGGGAGTAGTTGGTTCTTC
CASSLGPTGTSGSSWFF
>few|14|TRBJ2-7|TRBV28|NA
TGTGCCATCCAAGGGGGGGACGGCTCCTACGAGCAGTACTTC
CAIQGGDGSYEQYF
>NA|15|TRBJ2-1|TRBV7-6|TRBD2
TGTGCCAGCAGCTTGGGACTAGCGGGAGTCAATGAGCAGTTCTTC
CASSLGLAGVNEQFF
>NA|14|TRBJ1-5|TRBV2|NA
TGTGCCAGCAGTGTGGATGCTGGGGCCCAGCCCCAGCATTTT
CASSVDAGAQPQHF
>NA|14|TRBJ2-7|TRBV7-2|NA
TGTGCCAGCATGGCGGCGTTGGGCTCCTACGAGCAGTACTTC
CASMAALGSYEQYF
>NA|18|TRBJ2-6|TRBV29-1|NA
TGCAGCGTTGACATTAGACAGTGGGTCTCCTCTGGGGCCAACGTCCTGACTTTC
CSVDIRQWVSSGANVLTF
>NA|12|TRBJ1-1|TRBV28|TRBD1
TGTGCCATCATCCGGGACAGGGGTGAAGCTTTCTTT
CAIIRDRGEAFF
>NA|14|TRBJ2-4|TRBV7-2|NA
TGTGCCAGCAGCAACCAGGGGGGCAAAAACATTCAGTACTTC
CASSNQGGKNIQYF
>NA|17|TRBJ1-3|TRBV28|TRBD1
TGTGCCAGCAGTTCGCCAGCGGACAGGGGTTCTGGAAACACCATATATTTT
CASSSPADRGSGNTIYF
>NA|15|TRBJ1-4|TRBV28|TRBD1
TGTGCCAGCCGGTTAGGAGGACAGGGTGGAGAAAAACTGTTTTTT
CASRLGGQGGEKLFF
>once|14|TRBJ1-2|TRBV6-1|TRBD1
TGTGCCAGCAGTAGGACAGGGGAGGAGGATGGTTACACCTTC
CASSRTGEEDGYTF
>NA|13|TRBJ2-7|TRBV15|NA
TGTGCCACCAGCAGAGCGAGAAGCTACGAGCAGTACTTC
CATSRARSYEQYF
>NA|12|TRBJ2-5|TRBV2|TRBD1
TGTGCCAGCAGGGGACAGCAAGAGACCCAGTACTTC
CASRGQQETQYF
>NA|13|TRBJ2-2|TRBV4-1|NA
TGCGCCAGCAGCCAAGACCGAGGAAGGGAGCTGTTTTTT
CASSQDRGRELFF
>NA|12|TRBJ2-1|TRBV2|NA
TGTGCCAGCAACTCGGGCTACAATGAGCAGTTCTTC
CASNSGYNEQFF
>NA|15|TRBJ1-1|TRBV9|TRBD1
TGTGCCAGCAACACGGGACAGCTCCTGAACACTGAAGCTTTCTTT
CASNTGQLLNTEAFF
>NA|16|TRBJ1-1|TRBV7-9|NA
TGTTCCAGCAGCCCAGGGACGCGGGGACTAAACACTGAAGCTTTCTTT
CSSSPGTRGLNTEAFF
>NA|12|TRBJ2-7|TRBV2|NA
TGTGCCAGCAGTGAAAAAGGGAGGGAGCAGTACTTC
CASSEKGREQYF
>NA|15|TRBJ1-2|TRBV14|TRBD1
TGTGCCAGCAGCCACCTGACAGGGGTGGGCTATGGCTACACCTTC
CASSHLTGVGYGYTF
>NA|15|TRBJ2-3|TRBV5-1|NA
TGCGCCAGCAGCTCTGGTGGGACAACCACAGATACGCAGTATTTT
CASSSGGTTTDTQYF
>NA|15|TRBJ2-5|TRBV5-1|TRBD2
TGCGCCAGCAGCCCGGGGGTAGCGGGGCGAGAGACCCAGTACTTC
CASSPGVAGRETQYF
>NA|11|TRBJ2-7|TRBV20-1|NA
TGCGGGACACAAATTGTCCACGAGCAGTACTTC
CGTQIVHEQYF
>NA|13|TRBJ2-7|TRBV5-4|TRBD2
TGTGCCAGCAGCTTGGGCGGGGGGCGTGAGCAGTACTTC
CASSLGGGREQYF
>few|13|TRBJ1-3|TRBV11-2|NA
TGTGCCAGCAGTGACAGGCCTGGAAACACCATATATTTT
CASSDRPGNTIYF
>NA|16|TRBJ2-1|TRBV27|TRBD1
TGTGCCAGCAGTTTGCCGATGACAGGGAATAACAATGAGCAGTTCTTC
CASSLPMTGNNNEQFF
>NA|12|TRBJ1-4|TRBV19|NA
TGTGCCAGTAGCCTAACGAATGAAAAACTGTTTTTT
CASSLTNEKLFF
>NA|11|TRBJ1-2|TRBV28|NA
TGTGCCAGCTTGGGGGGTGATGGCTACACCTTC
CASLGGDGYTF